This is a list of T cell receptor beta chains from one sample in a study of technical replicates of blood from a few donors. The method was immunoSEQ multiplex PCR; TCRdb's version includes in-frame clones alone and lacks a portion of them. The table lists roughly 100,000 clones, approximately 96% of them singletons, with 0.36% in the top ten. Sequenced sample: T cells isolated from PBMCs. The source of these receptors is a human donor in good health. Each CDR3 is given with its conserved first and last residue. Fields, in order: J gene, clone size, V gene, D gene, CDR3 protein, CDR3 DNA. The D gene is left open where the match is weak. Clone size appears in some rows only: once, few, many, or a class for an expanded clone.

TRBJ2-2 | NA | TRBV14 | NA | CASSQVWGRELFF | TGTGCCAGCAGCCAAGTTTGGGGCAGGGAGCTGTTTTTT
TRBJ2-7 | NA | TRBV7-2 | NA | CASNLGGVGYEQYF | TGTGCCAGCAACCTGGGGGGAGTAGGTTACGAGCAGTACTTC
TRBJ1-5 | once | TRBV7-2 | NA | CASSLWRGLNQPQHF | TGTGCCAGCAGCTTATGGCGGGGACTTAATCAGCCCCAGCATTTT
TRBJ2-2 | NA | TRBV29-1 | TRBD1 | CSVTGTGNTGELFF | TGCAGCGTTACCGGGACAGGGAACACCGGGGAGCTGTTTTTT
TRBJ2-5 | NA | TRBV7-2 | NA | CASSLGGGETQYF | TGTGCCAGCAGCTTGGGAGGAGGGGAGACCCAGTACTTC
TRBJ1-1 | NA | TRBV7-2 | NA | CASSFRGGATEAFF | TGTGCCAGCAGCTTTAGGGGGGGGGCAACTGAAGCTTTCTTT
TRBJ1-4 | NA | TRBV28 | NA | CASSLWGRGEKLFF | TGTGCCAGCAGTTTATGGGGGCGAGGTGAAAAACTGTTTTTT
TRBJ2-3 | NA | TRBV9 | TRBD2 | CASSLLAGGADTQYF | TGTGCCAGCAGCCTACTAGCGGGAGGGGCAGATACGCAGTATTTT
TRBJ2-7 | NA | TRBV5-3 | TRBD1 | CARSLDDRVVYEQYF | TGTGCCAGAAGCCTGGATGACAGGGTAGTTTACGAGCAGTACTTC
TRBJ2-1 | NA | TRBV4-2 | TRBD2 | CASSLSGRAVYNEQFF | TGTGCCAGCAGCCTTAGCGGGAGGGCCGTTTACAATGAGCAGTTCTTC
TRBJ2-7 | NA | TRBV19 | TRBD2 | CASSIGAGTSGNSYEQYF | TGTGCCAGTAGTATAGGCGCAGGGACTAGCGGGAACTCCTACGAGCAGTACTTC
TRBJ2-7 | NA | TRBV4-1 | NA | CASSQDRGMVYEQYF | TGCGCCAGCAGCCAAGATAGGGGAATGGTATACGAGCAGTACTTC
TRBJ1-2 | NA | TRBV5-1 | TRBD1 | CASSSRDRGNYGYTF | TGCGCCAGCAGCTCCCGGGACAGGGGTAACTATGGCTACACCTTC